The count of the clone carrying this T cell receptor (beta chain) is one. Generated by immunoSEQ multiplex PCR, the TCRdb table keeps only in-frame clones and is missing some. This sample has under 600,000 clones, with 98% found just once. It was CD45RO-negative cells, positively selected for CCR7, that made up naive CD8 cells, with terminally differentiated effector memory CD45RA+ cells excluded. The data are from a study of shared clonotypes between healthy human individuals. CDR3 length equals 14 residues. Germline CDR1 reads SGDLS; CDR2 reads YYNGEE. V trimming: 2 bases; J trimming: 9 bases; junction bases outside the gene matches: 6.

Source material: naive CD8+ T cells sorted from blood. The chain links TRBV9 to TRBJ2-1; 9 positions match TRBD2. The origin of this receptor is a man younger than 45 in good health. CDR3 in amino acids: CASSVGLAGPEQFF. The CDR3 nucleotides are TGTGCCAGCAGCGTTGGGCTAGCGGGACCTGAGCAGTTCTTC.